Listed below are T cell receptor beta chains from one sample, sequenced in a study of shared clonotypes between healthy human individuals. Produced via immunoSEQ multiplex PCR; TCRdb's table is partial and in-frame only. The profile shows more than 1,200,000 clones, around 98.5% of them singletons. Sequenced material: naive CD4+ T cells sorted from blood. These TCRs come from a man aged 30-40 years in good health. Both conserved end residues are part of each CDR3. Each record gives: V gene, clone size, J gene, CDR3 protein. Rows give clone size only sometimes, using once, few, many, or a class for an expanded clone.

TRBV14	.	TRBJ2-7	CASSQGLAGVYEQYF
TRBV6-5	few	TRBJ2-7	CASSYGTLGYEQYF
TRBV29-1	.	TRBJ2-3	CSVGTKLTDTQYF
TRBV25-1	.	TRBJ2-1	CASSEGLARGNEQFF
TRBV19	.	TRBJ1-2	CASSITDGYTF
TRBV5-6	.	TRBJ1-5	CASSRAENSNQPQHF
TRBV20-1	.	TRBJ2-1	CSARVVGEQFF
TRBV5-1	.	TRBJ1-1	CASSLDRPNTEAFF
TRBV19	.	TRBJ1-2	CASSIRAPDRADYGYTF
TRBV20-1	.	TRBJ1-5	CSAEGDQPQHF
TRBV4-2	few	TRBJ2-7	CASSQDRVEQYF
TRBV28	.	TRBJ2-5	CASSARPPIDRQETQYF
TRBV28	.	TRBJ2-5	CASRPPGQETQYF
TRBV9	.	TRBJ2-2	CASSFGGAHTGELFF
TRBV10-2	.	TRBJ2-5	CATWGSQAETQYF
TRBV7-6	.	TRBJ2-7	CASSLVVTGSEQYF
TRBV5-1	.	TRBJ1-1	CASGPGQPNTEAFF
TRBV28	.	TRBJ2-1	CASRQGRPGSSYNEQFF
TRBV19	.	TRBJ1-4	CASSIRTPGLLGHGEKLFF
TRBV5-4	.	TRBJ2-3	CASSERLAGSTDTQYF
TRBV29-1	.	TRBJ2-7	CSVEANYEQYF
TRBV7-9	.	TRBJ2-1	CASSPRWTGGNEQFF
TRBV18	.	TRBJ2-3	CASSLAGTDTQYF
TRBV2	.	TRBJ1-1	CASRQDLMNTEAFF
TRBV5-1	once	TRBJ2-7	CASSLVGGTSYEQYF
TRBV12-5	.	TRBJ1-1	CASGRQGGAEAFF
TRBV29-1	once	TRBJ2-5	CSAGTSFGETQYF
TRBV5-1	.	TRBJ2-1	CASSESEVSSYNEQFF
TRBV6-1	once	TRBJ1-5	CASTSSQGGQPQHF
TRBV30	.	TRBJ2-1	CAWTPRAGGPNEQFF
TRBV6-6	.	TRBJ2-5	CASSPQGTQYF
TRBV5-6	.	TRBJ2-5	CASSPLLLEETQYF
TRBV29-1	.	TRBJ2-3	CSAAAQGVTDTQYF
TRBV25-1	once	TRBJ2-1	CASSVPQGDNEQFF
TRBV5-4	.	TRBJ1-1	CASSLAGGVGAFF
TRBV7-9	.	TRBJ2-7	CASSFSGLGNEQYF
TRBV5-8	.	TRBJ2-1	CASSLDVGDPNEQFF
TRBV6-6	.	TRBJ2-7	CASSYPPDREQYF
TRBV5-1	.	TRBJ2-1	CASSLGLTGRGNEQFF
TRBV5-5	.	TRBJ2-7	CASSLARAAYEQYF
TRBV6-6	.	TRBJ1-3	CASSPRGTDNLYF
TRBV6-1	.	TRBJ1-1	CASSAYRETEAFF
TRBV18	once	TRBJ2-7	CASSPPAGEWSGASYEQYF
TRBV7-9	once	TRBJ1-1	CASSGTAHAPEGAFF